This T cell receptor beta chain is drawn from a study of CD8 T cells in Susac syndrome. Age- and sex-matched healthy donors served as the control group. Negative isolation yielded CD8+ and CD4+ T cells; FACS enriched TEMRA cells. Random hexamers primed reverse transcription of about 0.45 to 1 ug RNA. A multiplex approach, immunoSEQ multiplex PCR, amplified TCR beta CDR3 across 54 Vbeta and 13 Jbeta. TCRdb passed the immunoSEQ multiplex PCR reads through MiXCR, listing each CDR3 protein once. In the table there are roughly 110,000 distinct CDR3 sequences, 92% of which are singletons. CDR1 is DFQATT, CDR2 SNEGSKA, per germline (reference sequence). V was cut by 6 bases and J by 0 bases, with 12 bases left in between. The CDR3 runs to 14 residues.

The clonotype was recovered from a human donor in good health. Input material: CD4+ T cells from PBMCs. The V and J genes are TRBV20-1 and TRBJ2-1; TRBD2 is a possible D gene (5 bases). CDR3 sequence reads: CSARTGSSYNEQFF. The CDR3 region has the DNA TGCAGTGCAAGGACTGGGAGCTCCTACAATGAGCAGTTCTTC.